This entry lists 15 T cell receptor beta chains sequenced from one sample in a study of cytomegalovirus exposure and HLA in healthy donors. TCRdb keeps only in-frame clones here, not all; method: immunoSEQ multiplex PCR. The top ten clones hold around 0.96% of a sample with about 310,000 clones, roughly 86% of them seen once. The sequencing sample was made of PBMCs. These receptors all stem from a man younger than 45 in good health and CMV-seronegative.

The rearrangement uses TRBV10-3 and TRBJ1-1; TRBD1 is a possible D gene (5 bases). CDR1 is ENHRY and CDR2 is SYGVKD in the germline V gene. Trimming cost V 0 bases and J 2 bases, with 10 bases left between them. The CDR3 sequence is 15 residues long. The CDR3 loop is CAISESTGGNTEAFF. CDR3 DNA sequence: TGTGCCATCAGTGAGTCGACGGGGGGAAACACTGAAGCTTTCTTT.

This chain connects TRBV6-5 to TRBJ1-2, with D perhaps TRBD1 (5 bases). V was clipped by 0 bases and J by 5 bases, with 16 bases between them. The CDR3 runs 16 residues. Germline CDR1 is MNHEY and CDR2 is SVGAGI. The CDR3 coding sequence is TGTGCCAGCAGTTACTCGATGTTGGGGGGAGGGTATGGCTACACCTTC. The encoded protein is CASSYSMLGGGYGYTF.

V gene TRBV5-6 combines with J gene TRBJ1-2, with a tentative D call TRBD1 (5 bases). Deletions cut 0 bases from V and 2 bases from J, with 11 bases between. CDR3 length: 15 residues. CDR1 and CDR2 (germline): SGHDT, YYEEEE. The CDR3 protein is CASSLDGGGNYGYTF. In nucleotides, the CDR3 is TGTGCCAGCAGCTTGGATGGGGGAGGAAACTATGGCTACACCTTC.

This clone was seen a single time. The chain recombines TRBV7-8 with TRBJ1-6; 10 bases agree with TRBD1. The CDR3 is 16 residues long. Germline trimming cut 3 bases from V and 9 bases from J; bases unmatched to any gene: 8. Germline V lookup: CDR1 SGHVS, CDR2 FQNEAQ. CDR3 DNA sequence: TGTGCCAGCAGCTTTATATCCGGGACAGGGGTTTCACCCCTCCACTTT. It is translated as CASSFISGTGVSPLHF.

The V call is TRBV1, the J call TRBJ1-2. TRBV1 is listed as a pseudogene. This CDR3 is 13 amino acids long. The CDR3 sequence: CTSSHKRTYGYTF. The CDR3 coding sequence is TGCACCAGCAGCCATAAGAGGACTTACGGCTACACCTTC.

With respect to this clone: The same CDR3 also results from other DNA sequences found in this sample. The gene calls are TRBV5-1 and TRBJ1-2; perhaps TRBD1 as D (5 bases). The length of the CDR3 is 11 residues. Trimming pared 4 bases from V and 8 bases from J, leaving 9 bases between. Germline V gene lookup returns CDR1 SGHRS and CDR2 YFSETQ. The CDR3 nucleotides are TGCGCCAGCAGCAGGGACTTCGGCTACACCTTC. As protein: CASSRDFGYTF.

V is TRBV2 and J is TRBJ1-3, with 8 bases lining up with TRBD1. This CDR3 is built from 15 residues. The trim removed 4 bases at V and 1 base at J, leaving 3 bases unmatched. The V gene's germline CDR1 is SNHLY and CDR2 FYNNEI. Here the CDR3 DNA reads TGTGCCAGCAGTGGGACAGGGTTTTCTGGAAACACCATATATTTT. Translating gives CASSGTGFSGNTIYF.

This chain links TRBV7-9 with TRBJ1-1; tentative D call: TRBD1 (6 bases). The V gene's germline CDR1 is SEHNR and CDR2 FQNEAQ (reference sequence). The CDR3 is 12 amino acids. The V end lost 5 bases, the J end lost 5 bases, and 9 bases lay between the germline ends. The CDR3, as DNA: TGTGCCAGCAGCCAACAGGGAACTGAAGCTTTCTTT. Protein: CASSQQGTEAFF. Complete variable domain (other parts from reference TRBV7-9 and TRBJ1-1): DTGVSQNPRHKITKRGQNVTFRCDPISEHNRLYWYRQTLGQGPEFLTYFQNEAQLEKSRLLSDRFSAERPKGSFSTLEIQRTEQGDSAMYLCASSQQGTEAFFGQGTRLTVV.

The V and J genes are TRBV10-3 and TRBJ1-5; 11 bases fit TRBD1. This CDR3 comprises 18 residues. CDR1 is ENHRY, CDR2 SYGVKD, per germline. Unmatched junction bases numbered 9, after V lost 3 bases and J lost 2 bases. The CDR3 here is CAISDGQGANVGNQPQHF. In nucleotides, the CDR3 is TGTGCCATCAGTGACGGACAGGGGGCTAATGTAGGCAATCAGCCCCAGCATTTT.

This chain uses TRBV7-9 with TRBJ2-7, with D possibly matching TRBD1 (5 bases). From germline, CDR1 is SEHNR and CDR2 FQNEAQ (reference sequence). The CDR3 has 19 amino acids. The germline V and J ends were trimmed by 3 bases and 0 bases, with 24 bases remaining between them. CDR3 sequence reads: CASSFPETVPSVGSYEQYF. CDR3 coding DNA: TGTGCCAGCAGCTTTCCCGAGACAGTTCCATCTGTAGGCTCCTACGAGCAGTACTTC. Together with reference TRBV7-9 and TRBJ2-7, the CDR3 gives the full variable domain: DTGVSQNPRHKITKRGQNVTFRCDPISEHNRLYWYRQTLGQGPEFLTYFQNEAQLEKSRLLSDRFSAERPKGSFSTLEIQRTEQGDSAMYLCASSFPETVPSVGSYEQYFGPGTRLTVT.

This clone occurred a few times. This sequence joins TRBV19 and TRBJ1-2; TRBD1 aligns across 7 bases. The junction had 10 bases not matched to a gene; V was cut back by 4 bases and J by 8 bases. CDR1 is LNHDA and CDR2 is SQIVND in the germline V gene (reference sequence). The CDR3 totals 14 residues. CDR3 sequence reads: CASSTGQNSGGYTF. The CDR3, as DNA: TGTGCCAGTAGTACGGGACAGAATTCAGGGGGCTACACCTTC.

The V call is TRBV10-3, the J call TRBJ1-6, with a weak D call TRBD1 (5 bases). This CDR3 region has 15 residues. Germline-derived CDR1 and CDR2 are ENHRY and SYGVKD. V was cut by 6 bases and J by 5 bases, with 14 bases left in between. The CDR3 region is CAIRPGDGDNSPLHF. The CDR3 DNA sequence: TGTGCCATCAGACCGGGGGACGGAGATAATTCACCCCTCCACTTT.

The J gene is TRBJ1-1, the V gene TRBV19, with TRBD1 matching over 7 bases. The germline V gene encodes CDR1 LNHDA and CDR2 SQIVND (reference sequence). V was clipped by 6 bases and J by 5 bases; unmatched bases: 6. The CDR3 totals 13 residues. CDR3 amino acids: CASSRAGGTEAFF. DNA for the CDR3: TGTGCCAGTAGCCGGGCAGGGGGGACTGAAGCTTTCTTT.

This clone was counted once. J is TRBJ2-7 and V is TRBV6-1, with a possible D match to TRBD1 (5 bases). This CDR3 contains 13 residues. Germline-derived CDR1 and CDR2 are MNHNS and SASEGT. V gave up 5 bases and J gave up 3 bases, with 11 bases separating them. DNA of the CDR3: TGTGCCAGCAGTACCACAGGAGACTACGAGCAGTACTTC. Translating it yields CASSTTGDYEQYF.

This chain joins TRBV7-9 and TRBJ1-3; D gene unclear. The CDR3 runs to 14 residues. V gave up 3 bases and J gave up 0 bases, with 6 bases separating them. CDR1 is SEHNR and CDR2 is FQNEAQ in the germline V gene (reference sequence). The CDR3 region is CASSFAGSGNTIYF. The CDR3 DNA is TGTGCCAGCAGCTTTGCAGGCTCTGGAAACACCATATATTTT. Full variable domain (rest looked up from reference TRBV7-9 and TRBJ1-3): DTGVSQNPRHKITKRGQNVTFRCDPISEHNRLYWYRQTLGQGPEFLTYFQNEAQLEKSRLLSDRFSAERPKGSFSTLEIQRTEQGDSAMYLCASSFAGSGNTIYFGEGSWLTVV.